Below, one TCR beta chain is given with its context. The entry originates in a study of blood T cell repertoires in COVID-19. V trimming: 5 bases; J trimming: 5 bases; junction bases outside the gene matches: 3. Germline V lookup: CDR1 GTSNPN, CDR2 SVGIG (reference sequence). This CDR3 is 13 amino acids long. How the authors handled the data: Estimation of nucleated cell counts was performed using reference gene primer amplification. TCRdb keeps only in-frame clones here, not all; method: immunoSEQ multiplex PCR. Clonal size and the V and J genes are those of that table, whereas D and trimming came from the DNA. The data contain 200,000 to 300,000 clones, around 84% of them singletons.

The chain is built from TRBV30 and TRBJ1-6, with 7 bases that match TRBD1. The receptor's source is a woman in her sixties with COVID-19, enrolled during active disease. What was sequenced was peripheral blood. DNA of the CDR3: TGTGCCTGGCAGGGACAGAATAATTCACCCCTCCACTTT. Encoded protein: CAWQGQNNSPLHF.